This TCR beta chain was observed in a study of graft-versus-host responses after intestinal transplantation. Findings of the study overall: Early after transplant, HvG declines were associated with peak levels of circulating GvH clones.

Some clones are missing from TCRdb's copy, which holds only in-frame ones; the method was immunoSEQ multiplex PCR. The repertoire has about 97,000 clones, 75% to 95% of them found once; the top ten carry around 16%. As for this clone: Its antigen is not known.

The TCR was taken from a human patient who received an intestinal transplant, so some T cells may come from the graft donor. The sequenced sample was PBMCs, obtained around 450 days after intestinal transplant.

The CDR3: CASSETGGGNQPQHF. The CDR3 DNA reads TGTGCCAGCAGCGAGACAGGTGGCGGCAATCAGCCCCAGCATTTT. The chain combines TRBV5-6 with TRBJ1-5; weak D call: TRBD1 (6 bases). The CDR3 is 15 amino acids. CDR1 is SGHDT and CDR2 is YYEEEE in the germline V gene. The germline V and J ends were trimmed by 4 bases and 2 bases, with 13 bases remaining between them.